This TCR beta chain was identified in a study of blood T cell repertoires in COVID-19. Whole-study context: Italy, Spain and the United States were the sources of the convalescent and acute COVID-19 samples. Nucleic acid was either cDNA or gDNA, and it came from T cells, B-cell-depleted T cells, or PBMCs.

The germline V gene has CDR1 SGHNT and CDR2 YYREEE (reference sequence). The CDR3 covers 16 residues. V lost 1 base, J lost 2 bases, and 3 bases stayed unmatched. Per the original methods: Amplification from reference gene primers served as the basis for estimated nucleated cell counts. Profiled with immunoSEQ multiplex PCR; TCRdb holds only in-frame clones, not every one. From that table come the V and J calls and clone size; the DNA was used to work out D and trimming. Of about 400,000 clones detected, 89% appear once; the ten largest clones hold 1% to 1.5%. The sequenced sample was peripheral blood. The J gene is TRBJ2-3, the V gene TRBV5-4; 11 positions agree with TRBD2. The receptor's source is a man aged 40-49 years with acute or convalescent COVID-19. The CDR3 nucleotides are TGTGCCAGCAGCTTGACTAGCGGGAGTTTCACAGATACGCAGTATTTT. Residues: CASSLTSGSFTDTQYF.